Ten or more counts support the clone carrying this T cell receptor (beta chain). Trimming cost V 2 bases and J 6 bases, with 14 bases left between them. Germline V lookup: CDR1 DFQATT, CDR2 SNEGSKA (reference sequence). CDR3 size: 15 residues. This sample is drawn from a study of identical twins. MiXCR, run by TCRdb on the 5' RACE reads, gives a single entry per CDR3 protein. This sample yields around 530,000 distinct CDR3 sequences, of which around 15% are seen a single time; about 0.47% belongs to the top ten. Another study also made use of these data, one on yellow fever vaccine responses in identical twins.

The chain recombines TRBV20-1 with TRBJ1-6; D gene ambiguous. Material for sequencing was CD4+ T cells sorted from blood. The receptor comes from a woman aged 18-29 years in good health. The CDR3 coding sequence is TGCAGTGCTAGAAAAGGGCCCGTTGGTAATTCACCCCTCCACTTT. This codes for CSARKGPVGNSPLHF.